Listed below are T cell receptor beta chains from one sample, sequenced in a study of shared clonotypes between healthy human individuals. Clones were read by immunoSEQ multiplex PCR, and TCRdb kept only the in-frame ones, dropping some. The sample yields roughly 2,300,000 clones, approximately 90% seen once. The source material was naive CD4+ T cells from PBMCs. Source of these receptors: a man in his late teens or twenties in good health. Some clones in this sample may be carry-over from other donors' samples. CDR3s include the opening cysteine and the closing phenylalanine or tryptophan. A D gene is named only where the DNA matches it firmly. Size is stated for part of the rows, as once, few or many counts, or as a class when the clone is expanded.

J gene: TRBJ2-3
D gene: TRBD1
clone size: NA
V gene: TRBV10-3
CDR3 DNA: TGTGCCATCAGTAGGACAGGTAGCACAGATACGCAGTATTTT
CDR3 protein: CAISRTGSTDTQYF

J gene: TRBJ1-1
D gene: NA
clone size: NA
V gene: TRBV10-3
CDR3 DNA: TGTGCCATCAGCGAGCGTGCTCCCTCTATGAACACTGAAGCTTTCTTT
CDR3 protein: CAISERAPSMNTEAFF

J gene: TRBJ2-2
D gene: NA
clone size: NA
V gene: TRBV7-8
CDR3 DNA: TGTGCCAGCAGCTCCTTCGGACCACCGATCACCGGGGAGCTGTTTTTT
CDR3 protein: CASSSFGPPITGELFF

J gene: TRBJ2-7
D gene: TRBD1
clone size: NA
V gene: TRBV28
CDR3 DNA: TGTGCCAGCAGCCGCACCGGGACAGGGAACCACGAGCAGTACTTC
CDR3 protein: CASSRTGTGNHEQYF

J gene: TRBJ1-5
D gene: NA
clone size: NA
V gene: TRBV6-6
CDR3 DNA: TGTGCCAGCAGTTACTCGGAGGATCAGCCCCAGCATTTT
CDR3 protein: CASSYSEDQPQHF

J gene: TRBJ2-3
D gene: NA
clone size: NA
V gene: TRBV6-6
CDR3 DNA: TGTGCCAGCCGAGGGGGGGCGAGCGGGACCCCAGATACGCAGTATTTT
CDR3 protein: CASRGGASGTPDTQYF

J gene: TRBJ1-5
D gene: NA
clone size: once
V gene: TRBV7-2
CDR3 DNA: TGTGCCAGCAGCTTATCACCGAGTCAGCCCCAGCATTTT
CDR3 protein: CASSLSPSQPQHF

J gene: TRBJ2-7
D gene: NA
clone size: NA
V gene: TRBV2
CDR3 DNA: TGTGCCAGCGGCGCCCAAGGGAGAGGGTGGGACTTC
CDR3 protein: CASGAQGRGWDF

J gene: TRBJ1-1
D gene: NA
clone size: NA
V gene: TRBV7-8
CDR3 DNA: TGTGCCAGCAGCTTGACTGCAGGGGCGAACACTGAAGCTTTCTTT
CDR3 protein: CASSLTAGANTEAFF

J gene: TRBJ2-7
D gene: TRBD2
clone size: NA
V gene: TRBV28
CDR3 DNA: TGTGCCAGCAGTCCCGCTGGGACTAAAGCCTACGAGCAGTACTTC
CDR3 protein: CASSPAGTKAYEQYF

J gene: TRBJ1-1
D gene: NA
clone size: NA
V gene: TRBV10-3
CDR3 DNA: TGTGCCATCACCCAGGAAGGAAGCGGTGAAGCTTTCTTT
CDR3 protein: CAITQEGSGEAFF

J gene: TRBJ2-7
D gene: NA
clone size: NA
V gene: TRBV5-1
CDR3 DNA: TGCGCCAGCAGCTCACGCCCCCGATCGACCTACGAGCAGTACTTC
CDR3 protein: CASSSRPRSTYEQYF

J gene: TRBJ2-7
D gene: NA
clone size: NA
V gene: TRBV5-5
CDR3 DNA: TGTGCCAGCAGCCGATCGGACAGGGAGACGTTATGGACTAGCAGCTACGAGCAGTACTTC
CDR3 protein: CASSRSDRETLWTSSYEQYF

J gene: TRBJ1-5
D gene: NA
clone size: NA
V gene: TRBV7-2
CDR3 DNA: TGTGCCAGCAGCTTTCAGGGTAATCAGCCCCAGCATTTT
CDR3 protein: CASSFQGNQPQHF

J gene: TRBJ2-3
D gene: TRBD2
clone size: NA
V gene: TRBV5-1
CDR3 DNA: TGCGCCAGCAAGAGAGACTCCGGGACTAGCGGGAGACTCCGCACAGATACGCAGTATTTT
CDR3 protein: CASKRDSGTSGRLRTDTQYF

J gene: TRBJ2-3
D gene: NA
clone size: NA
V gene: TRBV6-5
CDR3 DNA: TGTGCCACCCATCAAGCGGACACAGATACGCAGTATTTT
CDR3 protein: CATHQADTDTQYF

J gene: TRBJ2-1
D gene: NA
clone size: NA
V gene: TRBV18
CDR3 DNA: TGTGCCAGCTCACCAGTGACGTCAGTCAATGAGCAGTTCTTC
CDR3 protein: CASSPVTSVNEQFF

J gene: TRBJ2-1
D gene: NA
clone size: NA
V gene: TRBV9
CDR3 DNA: TGTGCCAGCGCCGACCGGGCCCGGAACAATGAGCAGTTCTTC
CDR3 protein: CASADRARNNEQFF

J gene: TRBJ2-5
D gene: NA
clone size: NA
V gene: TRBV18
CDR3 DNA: TGTGCCAGCTCACCCATCCAGGGGCAAGACCAAGAGACCCAGTACTTC
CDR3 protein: CASSPIQGQDQETQYF

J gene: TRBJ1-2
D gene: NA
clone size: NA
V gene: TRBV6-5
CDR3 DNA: TGTGCCAGCAGCCCCCAGGGAGGAAATGGCTACACCTTC
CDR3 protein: CASSPQGGNGYTF

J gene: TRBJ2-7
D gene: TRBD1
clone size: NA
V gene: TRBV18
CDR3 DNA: TGTGCCAGCTCGGCCGGGACAGGGAGCTACGAGCAGTACTTC
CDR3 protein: CASSAGTGSYEQYF

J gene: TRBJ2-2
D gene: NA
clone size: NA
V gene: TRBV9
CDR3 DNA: TGTGCCAGCAGTCAGGACAGCCGCCCCGGGGAGCTGTTTTTT
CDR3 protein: CASSQDSRPGELFF

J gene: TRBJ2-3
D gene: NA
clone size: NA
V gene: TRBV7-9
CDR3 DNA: TGTGCCAGCAGCTCCCGTTCGCGACCCCCGGGGTATTTT
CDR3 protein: CASSSRSRPPGYF